This T cell receptor beta chain was profiled in a study of T cell responses to AZD1222 COVID-19 vaccine. In the study overall: Doses given second, at about 4 or about 12 weeks, were pooled.

On this clone: Antigen unknown.

Produced via immunoSEQ multiplex PCR; TCRdb's table is partial and in-frame only. The top ten clones hold roughly 6.3% of a sample with 100,000 to 150,000 clones, approximately 88% of them seen once. Overall study findings and caveats: Donors were chiefly white British, with a greater number of females, and clonal diversity was perhaps underestimated. In all cases, repertoires were sampled only after the peak T cell response. Seropositive AZD1222 recipients at baseline numbered only five to seven.

This receptor was obtained from an adult in good health. The specimen comprised peripheral blood, sampled on day 0 of AZD1222 vaccination.

CDR3 sequence: CSVDLTGAKDTQYF. The DNA for the CDR3 is TGCAGCGTCGACCTGACAGGGGCGAAAGATACGCAGTATTTT. The genes are TRBV29-1 and TRBJ2-3, with 8 bases matching TRBD1. The CDR3 runs to 14 residues. Per the germline V gene, CDR1 is SQVTM and CDR2 is ANQGSEA. V shed 6 bases, J shed 5 bases, and the junction held 10 bases outside the gene matches.